This T cell receptor beta chain derives from a study of blood T cells in healthy people across ages. The study, taken as a whole, reports: Age brought a roughly linear fall in TCR beta diversity measured per million T cells. Long-lived donors exceeded aged donors in naive CD4+ cells and diversity. Estimated diversity, derived from one million T cells, was regarded as an underestimate.

This clonotype was counted only a few times. Its cognate antigen is unknown. The authors ran a second PCR of 7 to 11 cycles using a sample-barcoded 5' primer and a J-beta primer mix. Every sample returned 2.5 million or more CDR3-containing paired-end reads. TCRdb redid the calling of the 5' RACE reads with MiXCR, one entry per CDR3 protein. The sample carries over 1,500,000 distinct CDR3 sequences, more than 35% recorded once. Trimming took off 0 bases at V and 4 bases at J, with 9 bases between the two ends. The CDR3 extends over 14 amino acids. Germline values: CDR1 LGHNA, CDR2 YNFKEQ. The sequenced sample was blood. The clonotype comes from a human donor in good health. The rearrangement uses TRBV4-2 and TRBJ1-2; D is perhaps TRBD1 (6 bases). The CDR3 protein is CASSQDTGIYGYTF. In nucleotides, the CDR3 is TGTGCCAGCAGCCAAGACACAGGGATCTATGGCTACACCTTC.